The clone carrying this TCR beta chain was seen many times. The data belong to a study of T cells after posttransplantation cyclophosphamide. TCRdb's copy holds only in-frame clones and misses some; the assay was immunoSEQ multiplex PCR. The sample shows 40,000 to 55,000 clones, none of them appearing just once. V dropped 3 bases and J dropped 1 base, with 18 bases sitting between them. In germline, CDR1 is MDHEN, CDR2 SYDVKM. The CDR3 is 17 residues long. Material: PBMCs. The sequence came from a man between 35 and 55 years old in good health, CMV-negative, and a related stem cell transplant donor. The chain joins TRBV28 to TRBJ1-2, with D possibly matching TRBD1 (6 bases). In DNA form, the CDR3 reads TGTGCCAGCAGTTTCTTGGAGGAACAGGGCCTTAACTATGGCTACACCTTC. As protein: CASSFLEEQGLNYGYTF.